This T cell receptor beta chain was retrieved from a study of T cells after yellow fever vaccination. Across the study: Preparation used SMART-Seq v4 Ultra Low Input for the low-cell-number fractions. Findings and limits, study-wide: Clonotypes appearing in both CD4 and CD8 compartments existed, and their share was small. A large majority of primary-vaccination clones showed up again after the booster (96% CD4, around 85% CD8).

Only a few counts were recorded for this clonotype. Its antigen is not identified. Template switching by 5'RACE produced TCR cDNA, adding a universal primer site and UMIs. Each CDR3 protein is one row after TCRdb ran MiXCR on the 5' RACE reads. The sample records roughly 180,000 distinct CDR3 sequences, about 6.2% being singletons. This CDR3 spans 16 amino acids. Germline loops: CDR1 SGDLS, CDR2 YYNGEE. Losses at the gene ends were 0 bases for V and 2 bases for J; bases not matched to a gene: 5. This receptor was identified in a man aged 18 to 35 who received the YFV17D yellow fever vaccine. The starting material was CD4+ T cells sorted from PBMCs, obtained on the day of the first yellow fever vaccination. V is TRBV9 and J is TRBJ2-3; 8 nucleotides agree with TRBD2. This CDR3 is CASSVAPGGDTDTQYF. In DNA, the CDR3 is TGTGCCAGCAGCGTAGCCCCCGGGGGGGACACAGATACGCAGTATTTT.